The 25 T cell receptor beta chains given below trace back to one sample, sequenced in a study of cytomegalovirus exposure and HLA in healthy donors. The protocol was immunoSEQ multiplex PCR, while the TCRdb copy is restricted to in-frame clones and leaves out a portion. The sample has tens of thousands of clones; approximately 91% are singletons. The specimen sequenced was PBMCs. These receptor sequences come from a man aged 30 to 45 in good health and CMV-seronegative.

The V gene is TRBV11-2, the J gene TRBJ2-3, with TRBD2 matching 7 bases. Germline CDR1 SGHAT, CDR2 FQNNGV. V lost 3 bases, J lost 1 base, and 7 bases stayed unmatched. There are 16 residues in the CDR3. CDR3 sequence reads: CASSFDRAGGTDTQYF. In nucleotides, the CDR3 is TGTGCCAGCAGCTTCGATAGGGCGGGGGGCACAGATACGCAGTATTTT.

The table lists this clone with a count of one. The rearrangement uses TRBV29-1 and TRBJ1-1, with TRBD1 matching over 8 bases. This CDR3 has 13 residues. J lost 1 base, V lost 7 bases, and 5 bases had no gene match. CDR1 and CDR2 from the germline V gene are SQVTM and ANQGSEA. The CDR3 coding sequence is TGCAGCGCCGCTGGGACAGGGAACACTGAAGCTTTCTTT. It codes for CSAAGTGNTEAFF.

The chain links TRBV29-1 to TRBJ2-2, with 9 bases that match TRBD1. Germline CDR1 SQVTM, CDR2 ANQGSEA. CDR3 size: 14 residues. V dropped 6 bases and J dropped 3; count of bases not matched to a gene: 5. CDR3 sequence reads: CSVDRTGDTGELFF. The CDR3 nucleotides are TGCAGCGTAGATCGGACAGGGGACACCGGGGAGCTGTTTTTT.

The chain uses TRBV6-1 and TRBJ2-2, with D tentatively TRBD2 (5 bases). Trimming stripped 11 bases from V and 0 bases from J, with 13 bases between. CDR1 MNHNS and CDR2 SASEGT come from the germline V gene. The CDR3 spans 14 residues. In DNA, the CDR3 is TGTGCCGGGGAGACTGAAACGAACACCGGGGAGCTGTTTTTT. Encoded protein: CAGETETNTGELFF.

The chain couples TRBV29-1 to TRBJ2-1; no clear D gene. CDR1 and CDR2 from the germline V gene are SQVTM and ANQGSEA. The CDR3 runs to 18 residues. The V and J ends lost 0 bases and 0 bases respectively, with 18 bases between them. CDR3 DNA sequence: TGCAGCGTTGAAGATCTTGAGGTGGTTCTGAGCTCCTACAATGAGCAGTTCTTC. This gives the protein CSVEDLEVVLSSYNEQFF.

The J gene is TRBJ1-1, the V gene TRBV18; 7 positions agree with TRBD1. The length of the CDR3 is 15 residues. Germline lookup yields CDR1 KGHSH and CDR2 LQKENI. Unmatched junction bases numbered 10, after V lost 6 bases and J lost 3 bases. DNA of the CDR3: TGTGCCAGCTCGCCATCCAGGGGGTTCGACACTGAAGCTTTCTTT. Its translation is CASSPSRGFDTEAFF.

The CDR3 loop is CARKNFGTSGRADIDEQFF. DNA of the CDR3: TGTGCCCGTAAAAATTTCGGGACTAGCGGGAGGGCCGATATCGATGAGCAGTTCTTC. The rearrangement uses TRBV30 and TRBJ2-1; TRBD2 aligns across 16 bases. The germline gives CDR1 GTSNPN, CDR2 SVGIG (reference sequence). The V segment lost 8 bases and the J segment 8 bases; nucleotides outside the gene matches: 21. The CDR3 is made up of 19 amino acids.

The chain is built from TRBV7-2 and TRBJ1-5; no reliable D call. In germline, CDR1 is SGHTA, CDR2 FQGNSA. The CDR3 is 15 residues long. V lost 0 bases, J lost 5 bases, and 11 bases lay in between. CDR3 region: CASSLARGNDQPQHF. The CDR3 DNA reads as TGTGCCAGCAGCTTAGCACGGGGTAACGATCAGCCCCAGCATTTT.

Written as DNA, the CDR3 is TGTGCCTCCAAAGGGGGCAATCAGCCCCAGCATTTT. Translation gives CASKGGNQPQHF. The rearrangement links TRBV7-9 to TRBJ1-5; perhaps TRBD1 as D (5 bases). The germline V and J ends were trimmed by 11 bases and 2 bases, with 10 bases remaining between them. Germline V lookup: CDR1 SEHNR, CDR2 FQNEAQ (reference sequence). The CDR3 is made up of 12 amino acids.

The chain has TRBV4-1 and TRBJ2-1, with D possibly being TRBD2 (6 bases). With 6 bases removed from V and 4 bases from J, the gap between germline ends came to 10 bases. Per germline, CDR1 MGHRA and CDR2 YSYEKL. This CDR3 comprises 13 residues. The CDR3 sequence: CASSSGEYNEQFF. As DNA, the CDR3 is TGCGCCAGCAGTTCGGGGGAATACAATGAGCAGTTCTTC.

The chain is built from TRBV30 and TRBJ1-1; perhaps TRBD1 as D (5 bases). V lost 2 bases and J lost 0, with 7 bases in between. Germline V gives CDR1 GTSNPN, CDR2 SVGIG (reference sequence). There are 13 residues in the CDR3. Here the CDR3 DNA reads TGTGCCTGGAGTCAGGGTATGAACACTGAAGCTTTCTTT. It yields the protein CAWSQGMNTEAFF. Combining the CDR3 with reference TRBV30 and TRBJ1-1 gives the whole variable domain SQTIHQWPATLVQPVGSPLSLECTVEGTSNPNLYWYRQAAGRGLQLLFYSVGIGQISSEVPQNLSASRPQDRQFILSSKKLLLSDSGFYLCAWSQGMNTEAFFGQGTRLTVV.

This clone has just one count. The CDR3 protein is CASSQLAGVVETQYF. The CDR3 DNA is TGTGCCAGCAGCCAACTAGCGGGAGTAGTAGAGACCCAGTACTTC. The V call is TRBV11-2, the J call TRBJ2-5, with 11 bases aligning to TRBD2. The junction had 6 bases not matched to a gene; V was cut back by 5 bases and J by 4 bases. CDR3 size: 15 residues. Germline V lookup: CDR1 SGHAT, CDR2 FQNNGV. The full variable domain, with the rest looked up from reference TRBV11-2 and TRBJ2-5, is EAGVAQSPRYKIIEKRQSVAFWCNPISGHATLYWYQQILGQGPKLLIQFQNNGVVDDSQLPKDRFSAERLKGVDSTLKIQPAKLEDSAVYLCASSQLAGVVETQYFGPGTRLLVL.

This clone was counted a few times. The rearrangement joins TRBV6-5 to TRBJ2-7; TRBD2 might be the D (6 bases). The V and J ends lost 0 bases and 6 bases respectively, with 15 bases between them. This CDR3 region has 15 residues. From germline, CDR1 is MNHEY and CDR2 SVGAGI. The CDR3 bases are TGTGCCAGCAGTTACTCGTCTACGCGGGACGGCGAGCAGTACTTC. It specifies CASSYSSTRDGEQYF.

The chain couples TRBV5-1 to TRBJ2-3; 12 bases align to TRBD2. Germline V gene lookup returns CDR1 SGHRS and CDR2 YFSETQ. This CDR3 has 19 residues. Trimming cost V 0 bases and J 0 bases; bases outside gene matches: 8. CDR3 protein: CASSLETSGSSSSTDTQYF. The CDR3 bases are TGCGCCAGCAGCTTGGAGACTAGCGGGAGCTCCTCTAGCACAGATACGCAGTATTTT.

The chain employs TRBV5-1 and TRBJ2-5; D is unresolved. With 4 bases removed from V and 3 bases from J, the gap between germline ends came to 7 bases. Germline V gives CDR1 SGHRS, CDR2 YFSETQ. The length of the CDR3 is 12 residues. CDR3 DNA: TGCGCCAGCAGCCTAATCGAAGAGACCCAGTACTTC. Its protein is CASSLIEETQYF.

The V call is TRBV11-2, the J call TRBJ1-1; D not resolved. V lost 6 bases to trimming and J lost 3 bases, with 14 bases between them. The V gene's germline CDR1 is SGHAT and CDR2 FQNNGV. The CDR3 spans 14 residues. In DNA, the CDR3 is TGTGCCAGCAGGTCCTCGGGGTGGGACACTGAAGCTTTCTTT. Protein sequence: CASRSSGWDTEAFF.

CDR3 bases: TGTGCCAGCAGTTTATGGGTGTTAGCGGGACCACAAGAGACCCAGTACTTC. It is translated as CASSLWVLAGPQETQYF. V is TRBV28 and J is TRBJ2-5; TRBD2 matches 8 bases. Germline trimming cut 0 bases from V and 2 bases from J; bases unmatched to any gene: 8. Germline CDR1 is MDHEN and CDR2 is SYDVKM. The CDR3 runs 17 residues.

Here the CDR3 DNA reads TGTGCCAGCAGCAGTGCCAATCAGCCCCAGCATTTT. This gives the protein CASSSANQPQHF. The rearrangement joins TRBV28 to TRBJ1-5, with D unclear. From germline, CDR1 is MDHEN and CDR2 SYDVKM. V lost 6 bases and J 3 bases, leaving 6 bases between the germline ends. This CDR3 comprises 12 residues.

This chain uses TRBV28 with TRBJ2-7; a weak D match, TRBD2 (6 bases). The V end was cut by 8 bases, the J end by 2 bases, with 22 bases between. The CDR3 consists of 16 residues. Per the germline V gene, CDR1 is MDHEN and CDR2 is SYDVKM. This chain's CDR3 is CASSPPGDFLAYEQYF. The DNA of the CDR3 is TGTGCCAGCTCTCCCCCCGGGGACTTTCTGGCCTACGAGCAGTACTTC.

The chain carries TRBV19 and TRBJ2-2; possibly TRBD1 for D (6 bases). The germline CDR1 and CDR2 sequences are LNHDA and SQIVND (reference sequence). Trimming removed 5 bases from V and 6 bases from J, with 10 bases in between. The CDR3 is 13 amino acids. This CDR3 is CASSVNRAGELFF. The CDR3 DNA is TGTGCCAGTAGTGTCAACAGGGCCGGGGAGCTGTTTTTT.

The chain couples TRBV7-6 to TRBJ2-7; 7 nucleotides agree with TRBD1. The CDR3 runs 14 residues. With 1 base clipped from V and 5 bases from J, the junction kept 5 bases outside the gene matches. Germline lookup yields CDR1 SGHVS and CDR2 FNYEAQ. The CDR3 reads CASSLGQGVNEQYF. The CDR3 DNA reads as TGTGCCAGCAGCTTAGGGCAGGGGGTGAACGAGCAGTACTTC.

The rearrangement uses TRBV18 and TRBJ2-6; TRBD1 matches 8 bases. With 10 bases clipped from V and 0 bases from J, the junction kept 11 bases outside the gene matches. The germline V gene has CDR1 KGHSH and CDR2 LQKENI. The CDR3 runs to 17 residues. DNA for the CDR3: TGTGCCACTTCCCGGGACAGGTCCACCTCTGGGGCCAACGTCCTGACTTTC. This encodes CATSRDRSTSGANVLTF.

This sequence joins TRBV27 and TRBJ2-3, with D possibly matching TRBD1 (5 bases). The CDR3 loop spans 16 amino acids. V was trimmed by 4 bases and J by 6 bases, leaving 20 bases between them. CDR1 and CDR2 from the germline V gene are MNHEY and SMNVEV (reference sequence). Here the CDR3 reads CASSSNSGKVKDTQYF. CDR3 in DNA: TGTGCCAGCAGTTCGAATTCAGGGAAAGTTAAGGATACGCAGTATTTT.

This clone appeared a few times. The V and J genes are TRBV27 and TRBJ1-1; no definite D call. Germline V CDR1 and CDR2: MNHEY, SMNVEV (reference sequence). V lost 5 bases, J lost 5 bases, and 15 bases lay in between. The CDR3 totals 14 residues. CDR3 sequence reads: CASSPVYRETEAFF. CDR3 in DNA: TGTGCCAGCAGTCCTGTCTACAGAGAAACTGAAGCTTTCTTT.

This chain uses TRBV10-1 with TRBJ2-5; the D is unclear. The CDR3 consists of 13 residues. Germline V gene sequence: CDR1 WNHNN, CDR2 SYGVQD (reference sequence). V lost 6 bases and J 1 base, leaving 9 bases between the germline ends. The CDR3, as DNA: TGCGCCAGCAGGGGCAGTCCCCAAGAGACCCAGTACTTC. It is translated as CASRGSPQETQYF.